This T cell receptor (beta chain) was observed in a study of regulatory T cells in long-lasting Graves disease. This clonotype appeared many times. To make TCR beta libraries, researchers used iRepertoire HTBI primers and Arm-PCR of CDR3 regions. TCRdb itself ran the multiplex PCR reads through MiXCR, one entry per CDR3 protein. This sample carries over 450,000 distinct CDR3 sequences, more than 10% of them seen once, and the ten largest clones take roughly 8.2%. Germline assignment: CDR1 SEHNR and CDR2 FQNEAQ (reference sequence). The CDR3 is made up of 15 amino acids. The V segment lost 5 bases and the J segment 3 bases; nucleotides outside the gene matches: 4. Sample time point: newly diagnosed GD, antithyroid drugs for less than 3 months. There was RNA extracted from PBMCs, and the TCR library was made from it. This sample was also put to use in a study of T cells in Graves' hyperthyroidism and ophthalmopathy.

The V gene is TRBV7-9, the J gene TRBJ2-3; 11 positions match TRBD2. Sequencing was performed on peripheral blood mononuclear cells (PBMCs), taken at new diagnosis, from a patient treated with antithyroid drugs. This sequence was found in a woman aged 25 to 39 with Graves disease. CDR3 loop: CASSTTSGITDTQYF. The CDR3 region has the DNA TGTGCCAGCAGCACGACTAGCGGGATTACAGATACGCAGTATTTT.